The present TCR beta chain was sequenced within a study of cytotoxic CD8 clonotypes in ibrutinib-treated CLL. Depths of 1 in 200,000 to 1 in 1 million T cells were the sequencing target. TCRdb's copy holds only in-frame clones and misses some; the assay was immunoSEQ multiplex PCR. The sample includes roughly 51,000 clones, approximately 50% of them seen just once. This clone was detected a few times. The TCR originated in a human donor with chronic lymphocytic leukemia. The sequenced sample was PBMCs, obtained after 12 months of ibrutinib treatment.

CDR3 in DNA: TGTGCCAGCAGCTTACGACAGGGCAATCAGCCCCAGCATTTT. It specifies CASSLRQGNQPQHF. This chain uses TRBV5-5 with TRBJ1-5; D is possibly TRBD1 (6 bases). V lost 2 bases, J lost 2 bases, and 8 bases lay in between. The germline gives CDR1 SGHKS, CDR2 YYEKEE (reference sequence). There are 14 residues in the CDR3.